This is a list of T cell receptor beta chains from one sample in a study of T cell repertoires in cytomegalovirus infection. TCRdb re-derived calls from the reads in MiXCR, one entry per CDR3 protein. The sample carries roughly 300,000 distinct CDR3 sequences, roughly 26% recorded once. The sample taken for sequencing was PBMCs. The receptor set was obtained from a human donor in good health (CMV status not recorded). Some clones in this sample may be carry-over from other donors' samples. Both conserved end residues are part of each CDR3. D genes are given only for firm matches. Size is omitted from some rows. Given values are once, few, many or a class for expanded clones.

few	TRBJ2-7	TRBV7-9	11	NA	CASSLGVEQYF	TGTGCCAGCAGCTTAGGGGTCGAGCAGTACTTC
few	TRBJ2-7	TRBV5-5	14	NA	CASSPLGESYEQYF	TGTGCCAGCAGCCCGCTAGGGGAATCCTACGAGCAGTACTTC
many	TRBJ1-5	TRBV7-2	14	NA	CASSSGQINQPQHF	TGTGCCAGCAGCTCAGGGCAGATCAATCAGCCCCAGCATTTT
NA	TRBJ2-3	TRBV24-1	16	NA	CATSDIGPKSTDTQYF	TGTGCCACCAGTGATATAGGCCCAAAGAGTACAGATACGCAGTATTTT
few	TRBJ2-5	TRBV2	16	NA	CASSEGRVGAQETQYF	TGTGCCAGCAGTGAGGGGCGAGTCGGCGCGCAAGAGACCCAGTACTTC
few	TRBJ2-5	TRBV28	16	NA	CASSSRFFVGQETQYF	TGTGCCAGCAGTTCCAGATTCTTTGTGGGGCAAGAGACCCAGTACTTC
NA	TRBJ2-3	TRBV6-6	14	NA	CASSYSLSPNTQYF	TGTGCCAGCAGTTACTCGCTTTCACCGAATACGCAGTATTTT
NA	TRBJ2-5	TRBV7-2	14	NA	CASSLGRQRETQYF	TGTGCCAGCAGCTTAGGTCGTCAGAGGGAGACCCAGTACTTC
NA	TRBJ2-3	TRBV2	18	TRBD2	CASSRKPGLAVSTDTQYF	TGTGCCAGCAGTCGAAAACCGGGACTAGCGGTGAGCACAGATACGCAGTATTTT
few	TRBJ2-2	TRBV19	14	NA	CASSSLPTAGELFF	TGTGCCAGTAGTAGTCTCCCAACGGCCGGGGAGCTGTTTTTT
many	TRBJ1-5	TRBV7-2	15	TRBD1	CASSQWDRGDQPQHF	TGTGCCAGCAGCCAATGGGACAGGGGAGATCAGCCCCAGCATTTT
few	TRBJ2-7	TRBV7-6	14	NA	CASSLTVGAYEQYF	TGTGCCAGCAGCTTAACGGTGGGGGCCTACGAGCAGTACTTC